One sample yielded the 14 T cell receptor beta chains listed below, sequenced in a study of T-cell reconstitution after alpha-beta-depleted transplantation in children (dated by TCRdb to 2016 to 2017). The method behind the library was PCR. These reads were obtained on an Illumina HiSeq 2500. Molecular barcoding was employed in the preparation of TCR libraries, with unique molecular identifiers being used to normalize TCRbeta repertoire quantification. TCRdb took the public reads, trimmed them with fastp at Q25, ran MiXCR for clone calling and kept in-frame beta chains. Duplicate CDR3 protein sequences are folded into a single record with the most common DNA and genes. The sample records hundreds of thousands of distinct CDR3 sequences, around 16% of which are singletons. The ten largest make up about 1.1% of the sample. This material consisted of PBMCs from the stem cell graft donor, taken from the stem cell graft. These TCRs come from a human donor who donated a stem cell graft to a child with acute myeloid leukemia.

This clonotype was recorded at least ten times. This chain joins TRBV7-9 and TRBJ1-4; D is unresolved. Trimming left V 6 bases short and J 7 bases short, with 15 bases between. Germline V CDR1 and CDR2: SEHNR, FQNEAQ (reference sequence). The CDR3 contains 14 residues. The chain's CDR3 is CASRPPLHGEKLFF. The CDR3, as DNA: TGTGCCAGCAGACCACCCCTCCACGGTGAAAAACTGTTTTTT.

Written as DNA, the CDR3 is TGCGCCAGCAGTGAGTCGGGACAGGGGATGCAAGAGACCCAGTACTTC. Translated, it gives CASSESGQGMQETQYF. V usage is TRBV10-1 and J usage is TRBJ2-5, with 10 positions matching TRBD1. Germline lookup yields CDR1 WNHNN and CDR2 SYGVQD (reference sequence). There are 16 residues in the CDR3. J lost 2 bases, V lost 0 bases, and 3 bases had no gene match.

The chain joins TRBV11-2 to TRBJ1-2; a weak D match, TRBD1 (6 bases). V was shortened by 4 bases and J by 0 bases, with 15 bases between the two germline ends. Germline V gene lookup returns CDR1 SGHAT and CDR2 FQNNGV. The CDR3 totals 16 residues. This CDR3 reads CASSSQRGGTNYGYTF. In DNA, the CDR3 is TGTGCCAGCAGCTCCCAAAGAGGGGGAACTAACTATGGCTACACCTTC. The entire variable domain, with the rest obtained from reference TRBV11-2 and TRBJ1-2, is as follows: EAGVAQSPRYKIIEKRQSVAFWCNPISGHATLYWYQQILGQGPKLLIQFQNNGVVDDSQLPKDRFSAERLKGVDSTLKIQPAKLEDSAVYLCASSSQRGGTNYGYTFGSGTRLTVV.

This clonotype was recorded many times. This chain joins TRBV20-1 and TRBJ2-5; the D gene is possibly TRBD1 (7 bases). V was cut by 6 bases and J by 4 bases, with 21 bases left in between. This CDR3 comprises 15 residues. The germline V gene encodes CDR1 DFQATT and CDR2 SNEGSKA (reference sequence). This CDR3 reads CSAGGGQGGSETQYF. For the CDR3, the DNA is TGCAGTGCCGGCGGAGGGCAGGGGGGTTCAGAGACCCAGTACTTC.

J is TRBJ2-3 and V is TRBV12-3 or TRBV12-4, with 8 bases fitting TRBD2. The CDR3 spans 14 residues. With 6 bases clipped from V and 2 bases from J, the junction kept 4 bases outside the gene matches. The CDR3 DNA reads as TGTGCCAGCAGCGCGGGGGGCAACACAGATACGCAGTATTTT. Residues: CASSAGGNTDTQYF.

In its sample, this clonotype was seen many times. The rearrangement uses TRBV7-2 and TRBJ2-7; D may be TRBD1 (6 bases). Germline V CDR1 and CDR2: SGHTA, FQGNSA. This CDR3 has 15 amino acids. V gave up 0 bases and J gave up 4 bases, with 13 bases separating them. This CDR3 is CASSLAVGTPYEQYF. CDR3 DNA: TGTGCCAGCAGCTTAGCAGTGGGGACACCTTACGAGCAGTACTTC.

This clonotype was recorded many times. The chain carries TRBV20-1 and TRBJ1-6; weak D call: TRBD1 (5 bases). Trimming removed 6 bases from V and 6 bases from J, with 12 bases in between. CDR1 and CDR2 from the germline V gene are DFQATT and SNEGSKA (reference sequence). The CDR3 has 13 amino acids. The CDR3 sequence: CSAQGTGNSPLHF. DNA for the CDR3: TGCAGTGCACAAGGGACGGGTAATTCACCCCTCCACTTT.

This clonotype was observed at least ten times. V gene TRBV4-3 combines with J gene TRBJ1-1, with D hard to call. Germline CDR1 and CDR2: LGHNA and YSLEER. The CDR3 extends over 14 amino acids. With 0 bases removed from V and 1 base from J, the gap between germline ends came to 6 bases. The CDR3 nucleotides are TGCGCCAGCAGCCAAGATTATCAGAACACTGAAGCTTTCTTT. Amino acids: CASSQDYQNTEAFF.

The chain combines TRBV5-1 with TRBJ1-2; possibly TRBD1 for D (5 bases). The germline V and J ends were trimmed by 1 base and 8 bases, with 15 bases remaining between them. This CDR3 is 14 amino acids long. Germline values: CDR1 SGHRS, CDR2 YFSETQ. The CDR3 loop reads CASSLSRDSVGYTF. The DNA for the CDR3 is TGCGCCAGCAGCTTGAGCAGGGACTCGGTGGGCTACACCTTC.

This clonotype was recorded at least ten times. This chain uses TRBV29-1 with TRBJ2-7; weak D call: TRBD2 (6 bases). V lost 4 bases, J lost 4 bases, and 14 bases lay in between. Germline V gene data show CDR1 as SQVTM and CDR2 as ANQGSEA. This CDR3 comprises 13 residues. The CDR3 DNA sequence: TGCAGCGTTGGTCCTGGAGGGTTGTACGAGCAGTACTTC. This codes for CSVGPGGLYEQYF.

In DNA form, the CDR3 reads TGTGCCAGCTCACCACCGGGACACCTCGGGCTCACCGGGGAGCTGTTTTTT. This translates into CASSPPGHLGLTGELFF. The V and J genes are TRBV18 and TRBJ2-2; D is perhaps TRBD1 (6 bases). CDR1 and CDR2 from the germline V gene are KGHSH and LQKENI. The CDR3 runs to 17 residues. The V end was cut by 0 bases, the J end by 4 bases, with 15 bases between.

The chain couples TRBV7-9 to TRBJ1-2; D is ambiguous. V dropped 4 bases and J dropped 2 bases, with 14 bases sitting between them. From germline, CDR1 is SEHNR and CDR2 FQNEAQ (reference sequence). There are 15 residues in the CDR3. CDR3 in amino acids: CASSSMVGTNYGYTF. The CDR3, as DNA: TGTGCCAGCAGCTCGATGGTCGGAACAAACTATGGCTACACCTTC.

The chain carries TRBV7-2 and TRBJ1-2; D gene uncertain. Germline CDR1 reads SGHTA; CDR2 reads FQGNSA. The CDR3 spans 11 residues. The V end was cut by 3 bases, the J end by 9 bases, with 8 bases between. In DNA, the CDR3 is TGTGCCAGCAGCTTGTGGAATAGCTACACCTTC. Protein sequence: CASSLWNSYTF.

This clonotype was picked up a small number of times. The chain couples TRBV20-1 to TRBJ2-2; possibly TRBD1 or TRBD2 for D (5 bases each). Germline V gene sequence: CDR1 DFQATT, CDR2 SNEGSKA (reference sequence). This CDR3 has 16 residues. The V gene lost 5 bases and the J gene lost 7 bases, with 23 bases spanning the gap. The CDR3 here is CSAATAGTLTRGELFF. The CDR3 nucleotides are TGCAGTGCTGCTACCGCCGGGACCCTGACTCGCGGGGAGCTGTTTTTT.